This is a list of T cell receptor beta chains from one sample in a study of T cells in Graves' hyperthyroidism and ophthalmopathy. Each CDR3 protein is one row after TCRdb ran MiXCR on the multiplex PCR reads. The repertoire holds 600,000 to 700,000 distinct CDR3 sequences, with over 12% as singletons. Sequenced input: blood. These TCRs come from a woman in her forties with Graves' ophthalmopathy. Each CDR3 is given with its conserved first and last residue. The D gene is left open where the match is weak. Not all rows give a size; the values are once, few, many and, for expanded clones, a class.

CDR3 length: 12; clone size: many; V gene: TRBV28; J gene: TRBJ1-1; D gene: NA; CDR3 protein: CASQEMNTEAFF; CDR3 DNA: TGTGCCAGCCAGGAGATGAACACTGAAGCTTTCTTT
CDR3 length: 16; clone size: many; V gene: TRBV28; J gene: TRBJ1-5; D gene: NA; CDR3 protein: CASNLLGGGSNQPQHF; CDR3 DNA: TGTGCCAGCAACCTTTTGGGGGGGGGTAGCAATCAGCCCCAGCATTTT
CDR3 length: 12; clone size: few; V gene: TRBV30; J gene: TRBJ2-7; D gene: NA; CDR3 protein: CAWRPAGGEQYF; CDR3 DNA: TGTGCCTGGAGGCCCGCCGGTGGTGAGCAGTACTTC
CDR3 length: 17; clone size: NA; V gene: TRBV14; J gene: TRBJ2-7; D gene: NA; CDR3 protein: CASSQVDRGLDTYEQYF; CDR3 DNA: TGTGCCAGCAGCCAAGTCGATAGGGGACTGGACACCTACGAGCAGTACTTC
CDR3 length: 13; clone size: many; V gene: TRBV30; J gene: TRBJ2-6; D gene: NA; CDR3 protein: CAWSVSGANVLTF; CDR3 DNA: TGTGCCTGGAGTGTCTCTGGGGCCAACGTCCTGACTTTC
CDR3 length: 12; clone size: many; V gene: TRBV10-3; J gene: TRBJ1-2; D gene: NA; CDR3 protein: CAVLMEGRGYTF; CDR3 DNA: TGTGCTGTCCTTATGGAAGGGCGAGGCTACACCTTC
CDR3 length: 17; clone size: many; V gene: TRBV20-1; J gene: TRBJ2-4; D gene: NA; CDR3 protein: CSARAPLGREFKNIQYF; CDR3 DNA: TGCAGTGCTAGGGCCCCCTTGGGCAGGGAATTCAAAAACATTCAGTACTTC
CDR3 length: 16; clone size: many; V gene: TRBV2; J gene: TRBJ2-3; D gene: NA; CDR3 protein: CATSGSGTDGTDTQYF; CDR3 DNA: TGTGCCACCTCAGGAAGCGGCACTGATGGTACAGATACGCAGTATTTT
CDR3 length: 16; clone size: many; V gene: TRBV12-5; J gene: TRBJ1-5; D gene: NA; CDR3 protein: CASGVNGWGFNQPQHF; CDR3 DNA: TGTGCTAGTGGTGTGAACGGTTGGGGATTCAATCAGCCCCAGCATTTT
CDR3 length: 14; clone size: many; V gene: TRBV2; J gene: TRBJ2-2; D gene: TRBD2; CDR3 protein: CASMERGNTGELFF; CDR3 DNA: TGTGCCAGCATGGAGCGGGGGAACACCGGGGAGCTGTTTTTT
CDR3 length: 17; clone size: many; V gene: TRBV4-2; J gene: TRBJ1-5; D gene: TRBD1; CDR3 protein: CASSQAAQGVGNQPQHF; CDR3 DNA: TGTGCCAGCAGCCAAGCCGCTCAGGGGGTTGGCAATCAGCCCCAGCATTTT
CDR3 length: 15; clone size: NA; V gene: TRBV27; J gene: TRBJ2-7; D gene: TRBD1; CDR3 protein: CASSRTGGVTYEQYF; CDR3 DNA: TGTGCCAGCAGTCGGACAGGGGGCGTAACATACGAGCAGTACTTC
CDR3 length: 16; clone size: many; V gene: TRBV12-3/TRBV12-4; J gene: TRBJ2-2; D gene: TRBD2; CDR3 protein: CASSPPLAEPTGELFF; CDR3 DNA: TGTGCCAGCAGTCCCCCCCTAGCGGAACCAACCGGGGAGCTGTTTTTT
CDR3 length: 12; clone size: NA; V gene: TRBV5-1; J gene: TRBJ2-7; D gene: NA; CDR3 protein: CASSIYGHEQYF; CDR3 DNA: TGCGCCAGCAGCATCTACGGGCACGAGCAGTACTTC
CDR3 length: 14; clone size: many; V gene: TRBV6-1; J gene: TRBJ2-7; D gene: TRBD2; CDR3 protein: CASCRTSGSYEQYF; CDR3 DNA: TGTGCCAGCTGCCGGACTAGCGGGAGTTACGAGCAGTACTTC
CDR3 length: 13; clone size: many; V gene: TRBV6-1; J gene: TRBJ2-1; D gene: NA; CDR3 protein: CASGLAEYNEQFF; CDR3 DNA: TGTGCCAGCGGGTTAGCGGAATACAATGAGCAGTTCTTC
CDR3 length: 15; clone size: many; V gene: TRBV29-1; J gene: TRBJ2-5; D gene: NA; CDR3 protein: CSVMDWTSTQETQYF; CDR3 DNA: TGCAGCGTGATGGACTGGACAAGCACCCAGGAGACCCAGTACTTC
CDR3 length: 14; clone size: NA; V gene: TRBV11-2; J gene: TRBJ2-7; D gene: NA; CDR3 protein: CASSLGGIGYEQYF; CDR3 DNA: TGTGCCAGCAGCTTAGGGGGGATTGGCTACGAGCAGTACTTC
CDR3 length: 16; clone size: many; V gene: TRBV28; J gene: TRBJ1-1; D gene: NA; CDR3 protein: CASSLGGNTGRAKAFF; CDR3 DNA: TGTGCCAGCAGTTTAGGTGGCAATACAGGCCGGGCCAAAGCTTTCTTT
CDR3 length: 15; clone size: many; V gene: TRBV6-2/TRBV6-3; J gene: TRBJ1-2; D gene: TRBD1; CDR3 protein: CASSFGTANIYGYTF; CDR3 DNA: TGTGCCAGCAGTTTTGGGACAGCGAATATCTATGGCTACACCTTC
CDR3 length: 16; clone size: many; V gene: TRBV7-8; J gene: TRBJ1-6; D gene: NA; CDR3 protein: CASSIYVRGDNSPLHF; CDR3 DNA: TGTGCCAGCAGCATATATGTACGGGGTGATAATTCACCCCTCCACTTT
CDR3 length: 16; clone size: many; V gene: TRBV6-5; J gene: TRBJ2-7; D gene: NA; CDR3 protein: CASSYSAGHVSYEQYF; CDR3 DNA: TGTGCCAGCAGTTACTCGGCCGGACATGTTTCCTACGAGCAGTACTTC
CDR3 length: 14; clone size: many; V gene: TRBV28; J gene: TRBJ1-2; D gene: NA; CDR3 protein: CASSRTDSNYGYTF; CDR3 DNA: TGTGCCAGCAGTCGAACGGACAGCAACTATGGCTACACCTTC
CDR3 length: 15; clone size: NA; V gene: TRBV5-1; J gene: TRBJ2-5; D gene: NA; CDR3 protein: CASSLGHGNQETQYF; CDR3 DNA: TGCGCCAGCAGCCTCGGACATGGTAATCAAGAGACCCAGTACTTC
CDR3 length: 17; clone size: once; V gene: TRBV7-8; J gene: TRBJ2-7; D gene: TRBD2; CDR3 protein: CASSLKMAGGRTYEQYF; CDR3 DNA: TGTGCCAGCAGCCTAAAGATGGCGGGAGGAAGGACCTACGAGCAGTACTTC
CDR3 length: 13; clone size: NA; V gene: TRBV11-2; J gene: TRBJ2-5; D gene: NA; CDR3 protein: CASSPPSEETQYF; CDR3 DNA: TGTGCCAGCAGTCCACCCAGCGAGGAGACCCAGTACTTC
CDR3 length: 14; clone size: many; V gene: TRBV28; J gene: TRBJ1-2; D gene: TRBD1; CDR3 protein: CASSPGTDYYGYTF; CDR3 DNA: TGTGCCAGCAGTCCCGGGACAGACTACTATGGCTACACCTTC
CDR3 length: 14; clone size: NA; V gene: TRBV5-4; J gene: TRBJ1-6; D gene: NA; CDR3 protein: CASSLQGRNSPLHF; CDR3 DNA: TGTGCCAGCAGCTTACAGGGAAGGAATTCACCCCTCCACTTT
CDR3 length: 16; clone size: few; V gene: TRBV11-2; J gene: TRBJ2-7; D gene: NA; CDR3 protein: CASSLVLGMSSYEQYF; CDR3 DNA: TGTGCCAGCAGCTTAGTTCTGGGGATGAGCTCCTACGAGCAGTACTTC
CDR3 length: 15; clone size: many; V gene: TRBV13; J gene: TRBJ2-7; D gene: TRBD1; CDR3 protein: CASSPPGTGFKEQYF; CDR3 DNA: TGTGCCAGCAGCCCCCCCGGGACAGGGTTTAAGGAGCAGTACTTC
CDR3 length: 16; clone size: few; V gene: TRBV4-1; J gene: TRBJ1-2; D gene: NA; CDR3 protein: CASSQEAQGEIYGYTF; CDR3 DNA: TGCGCCAGCAGCCAAGAGGCCCAGGGAGAAATCTATGGCTACACCTTC
CDR3 length: 13; clone size: once; V gene: TRBV12-5; J gene: TRBJ2-5; D gene: NA; CDR3 protein: CASGPTPQETQYF; CDR3 DNA: TGTGCTAGTGGTCCTACCCCTCAGGAGACCCAGTACTTC
CDR3 length: 15; clone size: many; V gene: TRBV24-1; J gene: TRBJ1-1; D gene: TRBD1; CDR3 protein: CATSDSRTGPTEAFF; CDR3 DNA: TGTGCCACCAGTGACTCCAGGACAGGTCCCACTGAAGCTTTCTTT
CDR3 length: 13; clone size: many; V gene: TRBV29-1; J gene: TRBJ2-7; D gene: TRBD2; CDR3 protein: CSIGLVRNGEQYF; CDR3 DNA: TGCAGCATAGGACTAGTACGGAACGGCGAGCAGTACTTC
CDR3 length: 15; clone size: many; V gene: TRBV7-2; J gene: TRBJ2-7; D gene: TRBD2; CDR3 protein: CASSPLAGISYEQYF; CDR3 DNA: TGTGCCAGCAGCCCGCTAGCGGGGATATCCTACGAGCAGTACTTC
CDR3 length: 17; clone size: NA; V gene: TRBV4-1; J gene: TRBJ2-7; D gene: TRBD2; CDR3 protein: CASSQGLAGGLSHEQYF; CDR3 DNA: TGCGCCAGCAGCCAAGGTCTAGCGGGAGGGCTTTCCCACGAGCAGTACTTC
CDR3 length: 17; clone size: NA; V gene: TRBV19; J gene: TRBJ2-4; D gene: NA; CDR3 protein: CASSILRRASAKNIQYF; CDR3 DNA: TGTGCCAGTAGTATACTTCGGAGGGCGTCGGCCAAAAACATTCAGTACTTC
CDR3 length: 15; clone size: many; V gene: TRBV4-3; J gene: TRBJ1-1; D gene: NA; CDR3 protein: CASSRGTRMNTEAFF; CDR3 DNA: TGCGCCAGCAGCAGAGGGACGAGGATGAACACTGAAGCTTTCTTT
CDR3 length: 20; clone size: many; V gene: TRBV5-1; J gene: TRBJ2-7; D gene: NA; CDR3 protein: CASSRGADLRAVLRAEEQYF; CDR3 DNA: NA
CDR3 length: 14; clone size: few; V gene: TRBV7-2; J gene: TRBJ2-3; D gene: NA; CDR3 protein: CASSVTGTTDTQYF; CDR3 DNA: TGTGCCAGCAGCGTCACCGGGACCACAGATACGCAGTATTTT
CDR3 length: 15; clone size: many; V gene: TRBV7-2; J gene: TRBJ2-7; D gene: NA; CDR3 protein: CASSLYRAGGYEQYF; CDR3 DNA: TGTGCCAGCAGTTTGTACCGAGCGGGTGGCTACGAGCAGTACTTC
CDR3 length: 15; clone size: many; V gene: TRBV6-2/TRBV6-3; J gene: TRBJ2-2; D gene: TRBD2; CDR3 protein: CASSRLAGRTGELFF; CDR3 DNA: TGTGCCAGCAGTCGGCTAGCGGGAAGGACCGGGGAGCTGTTTTTT
CDR3 length: 18; clone size: many; V gene: TRBV27; J gene: TRBJ1-6; D gene: NA; CDR3 protein: CASSFEGNPSSYNSPLHF; CDR3 DNA: TGTGCCAGCAGTTTTGAAGGGAATCCGAGCTCCTATAATTCACCCCTCCACTTT
CDR3 length: 17; clone size: many; V gene: TRBV12-3/TRBV12-4; J gene: TRBJ1-6; D gene: NA; CDR3 protein: CASSSGGGQGPNSPLHF; CDR3 DNA: TGTGCCAGCAGCTCCGGCGGGGGTCAGGGCCCTAATTCACCCCTCCACTTT
CDR3 length: 18; clone size: NA; V gene: TRBV11-2; J gene: TRBJ2-4; D gene: NA; CDR3 protein: CASSSSPRGREAKNIQYF; CDR3 DNA: TGTGCCAGCAGCTCATCCCCCAGGGGTCGAGAAGCCAAAAACATTCAGTACTTC
CDR3 length: 14; clone size: NA; V gene: TRBV5-1; J gene: TRBJ1-1; D gene: TRBD1; CDR3 protein: CASGRTGVDTEAFF; CDR3 DNA: TGCGCCAGCGGGAGGACAGGCGTCGACACTGAAGCTTTCTTT
CDR3 length: 11; clone size: many; V gene: TRBV2; J gene: TRBJ1-5; D gene: TRBD1; CDR3 protein: CASTQGQPQHF; CDR3 DNA: TGTGCCAGCACACAGGGGCAGCCCCAGCATTTT
CDR3 length: 13; clone size: many; V gene: TRBV4-1; J gene: TRBJ1-1; D gene: NA; CDR3 protein: CASSQPLRPEAFF; CDR3 DNA: TGCGCCAGCAGCCAACCCCTCAGGCCTGAAGCTTTCTTT
CDR3 length: 15; clone size: many; V gene: TRBV19; J gene: TRBJ2-7; D gene: TRBD1; CDR3 protein: CASSIPGDSPFEQYF; CDR3 DNA: TGTGCCAGTAGTATTCCCGGGGACAGCCCATTCGAGCAGTACTTC
CDR3 length: 16; clone size: NA; V gene: TRBV28; J gene: TRBJ2-4; D gene: TRBD2; CDR3 protein: CASSTRTSPAKNIQYF; CDR3 DNA: TGTGCCAGCAGTACCCGGACTAGCCCAGCCAAAAACATTCAGTACTTC
CDR3 length: 15; clone size: few; V gene: TRBV6-5; J gene: TRBJ2-7; D gene: TRBD2; CDR3 protein: CASSSGTSGRPEQYF; CDR3 DNA: TGTGCCAGCAGTTCAGGGACTAGCGGGAGACCCGAGCAGTACTTC